This T cell receptor (beta chain) originates from a study of cytomegalovirus exposure and HLA in healthy donors. Overall study: Genotyping of roughly 400 donors showed that 80% to 85% belonged to the Caucasian-associated ancestry cluster. The study, taken as a whole, reports: Among the CMV-associated chains, three were confirmed in vitro as specific for CMV antigens.

Primers for the PCR totalled 60 Vbeta and 13 Jbeta. Only in-frame clones appear in the TCRdb table, and some are missing; sequencing was by immunoSEQ multiplex PCR. The sample holds about 52,000 clones, around three fifths seen once. Germline-derived CDR1 and CDR2 are SEHNR and FQNEAQ (reference sequence). V shed 1 base and J 12 bases; nucleotides not matched to a gene: 2. This CDR3 is built from 12 residues. For this clone: Its antigen remains unidentified.

Sequencing input: PBMCs. V and J are TRBV7-9 and TRBJ2-1; 8 positions match TRBD1. The receptor's source is a human donor in good health. CDR3 sequence: CASSLEGTGQFF. The CDR3 DNA follows: TGTGCCAGCAGCTTAGAGGGGACAGGGCAGTTCTTC. Complete variable domain (other parts from reference TRBV7-9 and TRBJ2-1): DTGVSQNPRHKITKRGQNVTFRCDPISEHNRLYWYRQTLGQGPEFLTYFQNEAQLEKSRLLSDRFSAERPKGSFSTLEIQRTEQGDSAMYLCASSLEGTGQFFGPGTRLTVL.